This T cell receptor (beta chain) was sequenced for a study of response to subunit inactivated influenza vaccine. Whole-study results and caveats: Authors suggested each seasonal influenza vaccination recruits few new T cells.

Germline values: CDR1 SEHNR, CDR2 FQNEAQ (reference sequence). CDR3 size: 17 residues. V gave up 5 bases and J gave up 2 bases; unmatched junction bases: 6. In the case of this clonotype: Its specificity is not known.

TCRdb recomputed calls from the RT-PCR reads with MiXCR, one row per CDR3 protein. This sample has about 170,000 distinct CDR3 sequences, with more than 10% found just once. These same data were also listed under a study on T cells expressing NK-cell markers. From that report: The authors generated TCR beta cDNA through 5'RACE template switching with UMIs. The TCR beta repertoires were obtained from sorted CD3+CD56+NKG2C+, CD3+CD56+NKG2C- and CD3+CD56-NKG2C+ T cells. Most of the eight sequenced donors tested HCMV-seropositive; one tested seronegative. Sorting was limited to alpha-beta TCR-expressing T cells with an anti-gamma-delta TCR antibody in several experiments.

The sequence was collected from a man between 50 and 59 years old who received an inactivated influenza vaccine. Material: CD8+ T cells sorted from PBMCs, obtained 11 to 12 days after vaccination. V usage is TRBV7-9 and J usage is TRBJ2-3, with TRBD2 matching over 14 bases. This CDR3 reads CASSPGTSGSSTDTQYF. The CDR3 nucleotides are TGTGCCAGCAGCCCAGGGACTAGCGGGAGTTCCACAGATACGCAGTATTTT.